Listed below are T cell receptor beta chains from one sample, sequenced in a study of T cells in Graves' hyperthyroidism and ophthalmopathy. TCRdb recomputed calls from the multiplex PCR reads with MiXCR, one row per CDR3 protein. The repertoire includes roughly 380,000 distinct CDR3 sequences, over 15% of them detected once, and roughly 16% sits in the top ten. The material sequenced was blood. All receptors come from a woman in her forties with Graves' ophthalmopathy. The CDR3 runs from the conserved cysteine through the conserved F or W. Fields, in order: V gene, D gene, clone size, J gene, CDR3 protein, CDR3 DNA. D genes are given only for firm matches. For some rows the clone size is stated as once, few or many, or as a class when expanded; others skip it.

>TRBV28|-|many|TRBJ1-5
CASSRGGGVNQPQHF
TGTGCCAGCAGCCGGGGGGGTGGAGTAAATCAGCCCCAGCATTTT
>TRBV4-3|-|many|TRBJ1-1
CASSQDHGRLNTEAFF
TGCGCCAGCAGCCAAGATCACGGGCGGTTGAACACTGAAGCTTTCTTT
>TRBV6-5|-|many|TRBJ1-3
CASTRDASGNTIYF
TGTGCCAGCACGAGGGATGCGTCTGGAAACACCATATATTTT
>TRBV18|-|many|TRBJ2-5
CASSVSGEETQYF
TGTGCCAGCTCGGTTTCAGGAGAAGAGACCCAGTACTTC
>TRBV7-2|-|many|TRBJ2-5
CASSTRTGQTQYF
TGTGCCAGCAGCACGCGGACCGGTCAGACCCAGTACTTC
>TRBV28|TRBD1|many|TRBJ2-5
CASSLSDRDGTQYF
TGTGCCAGCAGTTTATCTGACAGGGACGGGACCCAGTACTTC
>TRBV12-3/TRBV12-4|TRBD2|few|TRBJ2-7
CASRPGTSGFSYEQYF
TGTGCCAGCAGACCCGGGACTAGCGGATTCTCCTACGAGCAGTACTTC
>TRBV5-1|-|many|TRBJ2-7
CASSRESSEAYEQYF
TGCGCCAGCAGCCGGGAGTCTAGCGAGGCCTACGAGCAGTACTTC
>TRBV27|-|many|TRBJ1-1
CASREGPRTEAFF
TGTGCCAGCAGAGAAGGGCCCCGCACTGAAGCTTTCTTT
>TRBV12-3/TRBV12-4|TRBD2|many|TRBJ2-7
CASSFGTRPYEQYF
TGTGCCAGCAGTTTCGGGACTAGACCCTACGAGCAGTACTTC
>TRBV7-8|TRBD2|many|TRBJ2-7
CASSLGDSGSEQYF
TGTGCCAGCAGCTTAGGGGATAGCGGGAGCGAGCAGTACTTC
>TRBV2|TRBD2|-|TRBJ2-5
CASSDGASGSETQYF
TGTGCCAGCAGTGATGGAGCTAGCGGGAGTGAGACCCAGTACTTC
>TRBV6-5|-|many|TRBJ2-5
CASIRTRWETQYF
TGTGCCAGCATTCGAACTAGGTGGGAGACCCAGTACTTC
>TRBV27|TRBD2|many|TRBJ2-7
CANSPLPLGGISYEQYF
TGTGCCAACAGTCCCCTTCCCTTGGGGGGGATCTCCTACGAGCAGTACTTC
>TRBV5-1|TRBD1|many|TRBJ1-4
CASSSDRSNEKLFF
TGCGCCAGCAGTTCGGACAGGAGTAATGAAAAACTGTTTTTT